These 19 T cell receptor beta chains were all obtained from the same sample, sequenced in a study of cytomegalovirus exposure and HLA in healthy donors. PCR primers comprised 60 Vbeta and 13 Jbeta primers. Method: immunoSEQ multiplex PCR; TCRdb's copy keeps in-frame clones and lacks some. The sample shows roughly 190,000 clones, around three quarters of them seen only once. Source material: PBMCs. All receptors derive from a woman younger than 35 in good health and CMV-seronegative.

This chain links TRBV28 with TRBJ2-3; D is perhaps TRBD1 (5 bases). The ends were cut back, 4 bases at V and 3 bases at J, with 17 bases in the middle. The CDR3 has 16 amino acids. Germline CDR1 is MDHEN and CDR2 is SYDVKM. The CDR3 DNA is TGTGCCAGCAGTTCTACGGGTCTAAAGGGGACAGATACGCAGTATTTT. This sequence encodes CASSSTGLKGTDTQYF.

The chain is built from TRBV7-3 and TRBJ2-2, with a tentative D call TRBD2 (6 bases). V shed 1 base and J shed 0 bases, with 9 bases lying between them. The length of the CDR3 is 16 residues. The germline V gene encodes CDR1 SGHTA and CDR2 FQGTGA. The CDR3 region is CASSLNAGPNTGELFF. CDR3 bases: TGTGCCAGCAGCTTAAATGCGGGGCCGAACACCGGGGAGCTGTTTTTT.

This chain uses TRBV10-2 with TRBJ2-1, with D possibly being TRBD1 (6 bases). Looked up from germline, CDR1 is WSHSY and CDR2 is SAAADI. The CDR3 loop spans 13 amino acids. Trimming left V 5 bases short and J 4 bases short, with 9 bases between. The CDR3 sequence is CASSSTGYNEQFF. The CDR3 nucleotides read TGCGCCAGCAGTTCAACAGGGTACAATGAGCAGTTCTTC.

The chain joins TRBV7-2 to TRBJ2-5, with 11 nucleotides matching TRBD2. The trim removed 5 bases at V and 5 bases at J, leaving 7 bases unmatched. Per the germline V gene, CDR1 is SGHTA and CDR2 is FQGNSA. The CDR3 loop spans 15 amino acids. As DNA, the CDR3 is TGTGCCAGCAGCACTAGCGGGGGTGGAGGGGAGACCCAGTACTTC. Translation: CASSTSGGGGETQYF.

In this sample, this clone turned up once. The rearrangement uses TRBV28 and TRBJ1-2; weak D call: TRBD1 (5 bases). The CDR3 length is 14 residues. Per the germline V gene, CDR1 is MDHEN and CDR2 is SYDVKM. Trimming removed 2 bases at V and 2 bases at J, with 9 bases between. The CDR3 sequence is CASSLGAGNYGYTF. The CDR3 bases are TGTGCCAGCAGTTTAGGGGCGGGGAACTATGGCTACACCTTC.

The rearrangement joins TRBV6-1 to TRBJ2-1, with TRBD2 matching 12 bases. The germline V gene encodes CDR1 MNHNS and CDR2 SASEGT. CDR3 length equals 17 residues. The trim removed 0 bases at V and 4 bases at J, leaving 4 bases unmatched. The CDR3 bases are TGTGCCAGCAGTGAAGCGCTAACTAGCGGGGGGTACAATGAGCAGTTCTTC. It translates to CASSEALTSGGYNEQFF.

This clone has just a few counts. The gene calls are TRBV28 and TRBJ2-3; 9 bases line up with TRBD2. CDR1 MDHEN and CDR2 SYDVKM come from the germline V gene. Trimming took 7 bases from V and 1 from J; bases not matched to a gene: 3. This CDR3 spans 14 amino acids. The CDR3 spells CASTLAGGTDTQYF. CDR3 bases: TGTGCCAGCACCTTAGCGGGGGGCACAGATACGCAGTATTTT.

This chain uses TRBV28 with TRBJ1-2; 7 bases map to TRBD1. The CDR3 is 17 amino acids. Germline lookup yields CDR1 MDHEN and CDR2 SYDVKM. V lost 4 bases and J lost 0; bases outside the gene matches: 11. The CDR3 sequence is CASSSPGQRLANYGYTF. CDR3 bases: TGTGCCAGCAGTTCGCCGGGACAGAGACTTGCTAACTATGGCTACACCTTC.

The rearrangement joins TRBV4-2 to TRBJ2-1; weak D call: TRBD2 (5 bases). Germline lookup yields CDR1 LGHNA and CDR2 YNFKEQ. The CDR3 is made up of 15 amino acids. Deletions cut 0 bases from V and 9 bases from J, with 15 bases between. The CDR3 sequence is CASSQDLGRTTEQFF. In nucleotides, the CDR3 is TGTGCCAGCAGCCAAGATCTAGGGAGAACCACTGAGCAGTTCTTC.

The chain recombines TRBV7-9 with TRBJ2-7, with a possible D match to TRBD2 (6 bases). This CDR3 is built from 13 residues. Trimming shortened V by 7 bases and J by 7 bases, and 17 bases separated the two germline ends. The germline CDR1 and CDR2 sequences are SEHNR and FQNEAQ (reference sequence). CDR3: CASIKGPAGEQYF. The CDR3 DNA is TGTGCCAGCATAAAGGGCCCCGCGGGGGAGCAGTACTTC.

V gene TRBV29-1 combines with J gene TRBJ2-3, with 9 bases identical to TRBD1. The CDR3 length is 14 residues. Losses at the gene ends were 5 bases for V and 4 bases for J; bases not matched to a gene: 7. The germline gives CDR1 SQVTM, CDR2 ANQGSEA. The CDR3 loop is CSVFGQGFADTQYF. The CDR3 bases are TGCAGCGTTTTCGGACAGGGGTTCGCAGATACGCAGTATTTT.

The chain is built from TRBV5-1 and TRBJ2-2; TRBD2 matches at 11 bases. Germline V CDR1 and CDR2: SGHRS, YFSETQ. The trim removed 3 bases at V and 7 bases at J, leaving 11 bases unmatched. CDR3 size: 17 residues. The CDR3 DNA reads TGCGCCAGCAGCTCGACCACTAGCGGGAGTTTCATCGGGGAGCTGTTTTTT. Translated: CASSSTTSGSFIGELFF.

The J gene is TRBJ1-2, the V gene TRBV19; 9 nucleotides line up with TRBD1. The length of the CDR3 is 16 residues. V lost 5 bases, J lost 8 bases, and 15 bases stayed unmatched. The germline CDR1 and CDR2 sequences are LNHDA and SQIVND (reference sequence). The DNA of the CDR3 is TGTGCCAGTAGTTGGGGACAGGGTGCCCCGGTGGGCGGCTACACCTTC. This sequence encodes CASSWGQGAPVGGYTF.

The rearrangement links TRBV7-2 to TRBJ1-6, with 10 positions matching TRBD1. This CDR3 comprises 15 residues. V dropped 4 bases and J dropped 10; count of bases not matched to a gene: 7. The germline gives CDR1 SGHTA, CDR2 FQGNSA. CDR3 in amino acids: CASSWVGQGTSPLHF. The CDR3, as DNA: TGTGCCAGCAGCTGGGTGGGACAGGGGACCTCACCCCTCCACTTT.

The J gene is TRBJ2-3, the V gene TRBV7-9; TRBD2 aligns across 7 bases. Germline V gives CDR1 SEHNR, CDR2 FQNEAQ (reference sequence). The CDR3 loop spans 18 amino acids. Trimming at V came to 1 base and at J to 2 bases, leaving 12 bases not matched to a gene. The CDR3 reads CASSLGSGASGLTDTQYF. CDR3 in DNA: TGTGCCAGCAGCTTAGGGTCTGGTGCTAGCGGACTCACAGATACGCAGTATTTT. The full variable domain, with the rest looked up from reference TRBV7-9 and TRBJ2-3, is DTGVSQNPRHKITKRGQNVTFRCDPISEHNRLYWYRQTLGQGPEFLTYFQNEAQLEKSRLLSDRFSAERPKGSFSTLEIQRTEQGDSAMYLCASSLGSGASGLTDTQYFGPGTRLTVL.

The chain couples TRBV7-2 to TRBJ1-5, with D possibly TRBD1 on 6 matching bases. V was cut by 5 bases and J by 7 bases, with 15 bases left in between. CDR3 length: 14 amino acids. Per germline, CDR1 SGHTA and CDR2 FQGNSA. The CDR3 loop reads CASSARTANQPQHF. The DNA of the CDR3 is TGTGCCAGCAGCGCAAGGACAGCAAACCAGCCCCAGCATTTT. The full variable domain, rest sourced from reference TRBV7-2 and TRBJ1-5, is GAGVSQSPSNKVTEKGKDVELRCDPISGHTALYWYRQSLGQGLEFLIYFQGNSAPDKSGLPSDRFSAERTGGSVSTLTIQRTQQEDSAVYLCASSARTANQPQHFGDGTRLSIL.

A single count supports this clone. The gene calls are TRBV7-2 and TRBJ2-5, with D unclear. The V gene's germline CDR1 is SGHTA and CDR2 FQGNSA. The CDR3 contains 14 residues. V lost 5 bases and J 3 bases, leaving 13 bases between the germline ends. CDR3 amino acids: CASSLNWQEETQYF. As DNA, the CDR3 is TGTGCCAGCAGCCTAAATTGGCAGGAAGAGACCCAGTACTTC. Full variable domain (outside the CDR3, taken from reference TRBV7-2 and TRBJ2-5): GAGVSQSPSNKVTEKGKDVELRCDPISGHTALYWYRQSLGQGLEFLIYFQGNSAPDKSGLPSDRFSAERTGGSVSTLTIQRTQQEDSAVYLCASSLNWQEETQYFGPGTRLLVL.

J is TRBJ1-4 and V is TRBV9; possibly TRBD1 for D (5 bases). V lost 0 bases, J lost 4 bases, and 10 bases lay in between. The CDR3 sequence is 15 residues long. The germline gives CDR1 SGDLS, CDR2 YYNGEE. The CDR3 DNA reads as TGTGCCAGCAGCGTAGGAGGGACTGTTAATGAAAAACTGTTTTTT. Protein sequence: CASSVGGTVNEKLFF.

The chain links TRBV7-2 to TRBJ1-1, with a weak D call TRBD1 (6 bases). Trimming shortened V by 5 bases and J by 10 bases, and 17 bases separated the two germline ends. This CDR3 has 13 residues. Germline V gives CDR1 SGHTA, CDR2 FQGNSA. In DNA, the CDR3 is TGTGCCAGCAGCCGCAGCCAGGGGTTTGGAGCTTTCTTT. Protein: CASSRSQGFGAFF.